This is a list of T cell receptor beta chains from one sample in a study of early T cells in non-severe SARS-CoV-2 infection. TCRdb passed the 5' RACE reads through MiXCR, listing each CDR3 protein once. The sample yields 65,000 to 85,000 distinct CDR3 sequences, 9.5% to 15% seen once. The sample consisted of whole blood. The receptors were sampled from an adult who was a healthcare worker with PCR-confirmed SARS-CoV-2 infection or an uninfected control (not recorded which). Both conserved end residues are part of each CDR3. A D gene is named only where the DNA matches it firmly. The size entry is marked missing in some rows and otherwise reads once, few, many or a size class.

CASSPLDNQETQYF TGTGCCAGCAGTCCCTTGGACAACCAAGAGACCCAGTACTTC TRBJ2-5 few NA TRBV6-6
CASSPGQGAAHEQYF TGTGCCAGCAGCCCAGGACAGGGAGCCGCCCACGAGCAGTACTTC TRBJ2-7 many TRBD1 TRBV7-6
CASSQDLVNYGYTF TGCGCCAGCAGCCAAGATTTAGTTAACTATGGCTACACCTTC TRBJ1-2 NA NA TRBV4-1
CAITSGAMQYF TGTGCCATCACTAGCGGGGCCATGCAGTATTTT TRBJ2-3 NA TRBD2 TRBV6-2/TRBV6-3
CSVPLRSGVYNEQFF TGCAGCGTACCCCTGCGTAGCGGGGTTTACAATGAGCAGTTCTTC TRBJ2-1 many TRBD2 TRBV29-1
CAISGAVSTDTQYF TGTGCCATCAGTGGAGCGGTCAGCACAGATACGCAGTATTTT TRBJ2-3 many NA TRBV10-3
CASSPIGLGGGNEQFF TGTGCCAGCAGCCCAATCGGACTTGGCGGGGGCAATGAGCAGTTCTTC TRBJ2-1 many TRBD2 TRBV6-5
CASDRGTNEAFF TGTGCCAGCGACAGGGGAACCAACGAAGCTTTCTTT TRBJ1-1 NA TRBD1 TRBV6-2/TRBV6-3
CASSLAGGENTEAFF TGCGCCAGCAGCTTGGCAGGGGGAGAAAACACTGAAGCTTTCTTT TRBJ1-1 many TRBD1 TRBV5-1
CASSLEGEANTEAFF TGTGCCAGCAGCTTAGAGGGGGAGGCGAACACTGAAGCTTTCTTT TRBJ1-1 many NA TRBV11-2
CASSEGYGELFF TGTGCCAGCAGTGAGGGTTACGGGGAGCTGTTTTTT TRBJ2-2 few NA TRBV27
CASSPRLQDINYGYTF TGTGCCAGTAGTCCAAGACTGCAGGACATTAACTATGGCTACACCTTC TRBJ1-2 many NA TRBV19
CASSLGSGASEQYF TGTGCCAGCAGTTTGGGATCAGGGGCTTCCGAGCAGTACTTC TRBJ2-7 once NA TRBV27
CASSPEIFGQGAETQYF TGTGCCAGCTCCCCCGAGATCTTTGGACAGGGGGCGGAGACCCAGTACTTC TRBJ2-5 NA TRBD1 TRBV18
CASKRQGSTDTQYF TGTGCCAGCAAACGACAGGGAAGCACAGATACGCAGTATTTT TRBJ2-3 NA TRBD1 TRBV7-2
CASSGSGGRYYTGELFF TGTGCCAGCAGCGGGTCGGGAGGCCGATATTACACCGGGGAGCTGTTTTTT TRBJ2-2 NA TRBD2 TRBV9
CASSPPRAGDTGELFF TGTGCCAGCTCACCACCGCGCGCTGGGGACACCGGGGAGCTGTTTTTT TRBJ2-2 NA NA TRBV18
CSVEGGPEAFF TGCAGCGTTGAAGGGGGACCTGAAGCTTTCTTT TRBJ1-1 few NA TRBV29-1
CASSGQANYGYTF TGTGCCAGCAGCGGCCAGGCTAACTATGGCTACACCTTC TRBJ1-2 NA NA TRBV6-6
CASSLGVFVPGGRGNEQFF TGTGCCAGCAGCCTAGGGGTATTTGTTCCGGGAGGCCGAGGGAATGAGCAGTTCTTC TRBJ2-1 NA TRBD2 TRBV7-9
CASKSFGNNQPQHF TGTGCCAGCAAATCTTTCGGAAACAATCAGCCCCAGCATTTT TRBJ1-5 many NA TRBV28
CASSVPGTGPPKLFF TGTGCCAGCAGCGTCCCCGGGACAGGGCCCCCAAAACTGTTTTTT TRBJ1-4 NA TRBD1 TRBV5-8
CASSLDGAAYEQYF TGCGCCAGCAGCTTGGACGGAGCCGCCTACGAGCAGTACTTC TRBJ2-7 NA NA TRBV5-1
CASSYGTTTEAFF TGTGCCAGCAGTTACGGGACAACCACTGAAGCTTTCTTT TRBJ1-1 many NA TRBV12-3/TRBV12-4
CASSHSGRSNTGELFF TGTGCCAGCAGCCATAGCGGGAGATCGAACACCGGGGAGCTGTTTTTT TRBJ2-2 NA TRBD2 TRBV6-1
CAGQGAFPNQPQHF TGTGCCGGGCAGGGGGCCTTTCCCAATCAGCCCCAGCATTTT TRBJ1-5 many TRBD1 TRBV28
CASSLILNTEAFF TGTGCCAGCAGCTTAATATTGAACACTGAAGCTTTCTTT TRBJ1-1 few NA TRBV11-2